These 6 T cell receptor beta chains share one sample of origin, sequenced in a study of shared clonotypes between healthy human individuals. Sequenced by immunoSEQ multiplex PCR; TCRdb stores in-frame clones only, minus some. Among about 2 million clones listed, 95% were seen once. Source material: naive CD4+ T cells sorted from blood. The subset here: CD45RA+ positively selected. These receptors all come from a man aged 18 to 29 in good health.

CDR3 nucleotides: TGTGCCAGCAGCTTTCACGGGACTAGTGCAGAGACCCAGTACTTC. Translation: CASSFHGTSAETQYF. V gene TRBV5-4 combines with J gene TRBJ2-5; 8 bases align to TRBD2. The CDR3 is 15 residues long. In germline, CDR1 is SGHNT, CDR2 YYREEE (reference sequence). V dropped 2 bases and J dropped 4; count of bases not matched to a gene: 7.

This clone was seen only once. The J gene is TRBJ1-6, the V gene TRBV7-8; D remains ambiguous. The V and J ends lost 5 bases and 2 bases respectively, with 16 bases between them. Per germline, CDR1 SGHVS and CDR2 FQNEAQ. The CDR3 is 17 residues long. In nucleotides, the CDR3 is TGTGCCAGCAGCCGTCCCCCCCAGGTCACCTATAATTCACCCCTCCACTTT. Residues: CASSRPPQVTYNSPLHF.

Written as DNA, the CDR3 is TGTGCCAGCAGTTGGAGCTGGGGCACAGATACGCAGTATTTT. It translates to CASSWSWGTDTQYF. V gene TRBV2 combines with J gene TRBJ2-3; D gene ambiguous. CDR3 length: 14 amino acids. CDR1 and CDR2 from the germline V gene are SNHLY and FYNNEI. The V end was cut by 5 bases, the J end by 1 base, with 10 bases between.

The rearrangement uses TRBV6-5 and TRBJ2-5, with 11 bases fitting TRBD2. V was clipped by 5 bases and J by 5 bases; unmatched bases: 4. There are 14 residues in the CDR3. Germline V gene data show CDR1 as MNHEY and CDR2 as SVGAGI. The CDR3 coding sequence is TGTGCCAGCAGTATACTAGCGGGAGAGGAGACCCAGTACTTC. The encoded protein is CASSILAGEETQYF.

A note on this clone: A much larger clone differs from this one at a single base, so this may be a read error. This chain uses TRBV7-8 with TRBJ2-5, with a weak D call TRBD1 (6 bases). Germline CDR1 and CDR2: SGHVS and FQNEAQ. The CDR3 length is 13 residues. V lost 0 bases, J lost 4 bases, and 6 bases lay in between. CDR3 coding DNA: TGTGCCAGCAGCTTAGCAGGGGGAGAGACCCAGTACTTC. It yields the protein CASSLAGGETQYF.

The chain couples TRBV5-4 to TRBJ2-7, with 10 bases aligning to TRBD1. The CDR3 runs to 17 residues. The V segment lost 4 bases and the J segment 2 bases; nucleotides outside the gene matches: 12. Germline lookup yields CDR1 SGHNT and CDR2 YYREEE (reference sequence). The CDR3 spells CASSPKPSGTGAYEQYF. CDR3 in DNA: TGTGCCAGCAGCCCCAAACCGTCCGGGACAGGGGCCTACGAGCAGTACTTC. The full variable domain, completed using reference TRBV5-4 and TRBJ2-7, is ETGVTQSPTHLIKTRGQQVTLRCSSQSGHNTVSWYQQALGQGPQFIFQYYREEENGRGNFPPRFSGLQFPNYSSELNVNALELDDSALYLCASSPKPSGTGAYEQYFGPGTRLTVT.